This T cell receptor (beta chain) was captured by sequencing in a study of CD8 T cells in ankylosing spondylitis. Study findings and constraints: For ankylosing spondylitis blood, a TCR beta motif of several highly homologous variants appeared characteristic. Earlier reports found some motif variants in synovial fluid and blood in reactive arthritis. The authors found the disease-linked clones to be CD8+ and relatively rare in peripheral blood.

Quantitative barcoded 5'-RACE was used to prepare TCR beta libraries. MiXCR, applied by TCRdb to the 5' RACE reads, yields one record per CDR3 protein. Found here are about 140,000 distinct CDR3 sequences, 5.5% to 7.5% of them singletons; the top ten hold 9.5% to 15%. This clonotype was recorded at least ten times. What it binds is unknown. V dropped 4 bases and J dropped 7; count of bases not matched to a gene: 10. Germline V gene sequence: CDR1 DFQATT, CDR2 SNEGSKA (reference sequence). This CDR3 has 14 residues. What was sequenced was blood, either unsorted or a sorted T cell fraction (not recorded which). The rearrangement uses TRBV20-1 and TRBJ1-2, with 9 bases matching TRBD1. The receptor was derived from a female donor with ankylosing spondylitis or in good health (not recorded which). This CDR3 reads CSATNTGGASGYTF. The CDR3 region has the DNA TGCAGTGCTACAAATACAGGGGGCGCTTCTGGCTACACCTTC.